Each of the 6 T cell receptor beta chains below was sequenced from the same sample in a study of response to subunit inactivated influenza vaccine. TCRdb passed the RT-PCR reads through MiXCR, listing each CDR3 protein once. The sample lists over 800,000 distinct CDR3 sequences; roughly 20% were seen once. Sequenced material: PBMCs from blood, taken less than 6 days after vaccination. Source of these receptors: a man aged 50-60 years who received an inactivated influenza vaccine.

The chain employs TRBV12-3 or TRBV12-4 and TRBJ2-1, with TRBD2 matching 12 bases. The CDR3 contains 14 residues. Trimming removed 8 bases from V and 8 bases from J; junction bases left unmatched: 7. CDR3 in DNA: TGTGCCAGCTCGACTAGCGGGAGTGAGGATGAGCAGTTCTTC. Protein: CASSTSGSEDEQFF.

This chain uses TRBV29-1 with TRBJ1-2; D is perhaps TRBD1 (5 bases). The CDR3 runs 14 residues. Trimming removed 4 bases at V and 8 bases at J, with 20 bases between. Per the germline V gene, CDR1 is SQVTM and CDR2 is ANQGSEA. Here the CDR3 reads CSVGAAAGFRGYTF. CDR3 nucleotides: TGCAGCGTTGGAGCCGCTGCAGGGTTTCGGGGCTACACCTTC. Full variable domain (outside the CDR3, taken from reference TRBV29-1 and TRBJ1-2): SAVISQKPSRDICQRGTSLTIQCQVDSQVTMMFWYRQQPGQSLTLIATANQGSEATYESGFVIDKFPISRPNLTFSTLTVSNMSPEDSSIYLCSVGAAAGFRGYTFGSGTRLTVV.

This clonotype appeared many times. J is TRBJ2-1 and V is TRBV29-1; D remains unclear. The CDR3 sequence is 10 residues long. Deletions cut 7 bases from V and 9 bases from J, with 10 bases between. Germline CDR1 reads SQVTM; CDR2 reads ANQGSEA. CDR3 DNA: TGCAGCGCCCAGGTGGGTGAGCAGTTCTTC. This translates into CSAQVGEQFF.

This clonotype was found a few times. The chain couples TRBV7-2 to TRBJ2-1; D ambiguous. Germline assignment: CDR1 SGHTA and CDR2 FQGNSA. The V and J ends lost 1 base and 8 bases respectively, with 9 bases between them. This CDR3 has 13 amino acids. The CDR3 DNA is TGTGCCAGCAGCTTAGGTCCGGGCTATGAGCAGTTCTTC. Encoded protein: CASSLGPGYEQFF.

As DNA, the CDR3 is TGTGCCAGCAGCTCCGACAAGCCGCTCACAGATACGCAGTATTTT. Its translation: CASSSDKPLTDTQYF. This rearrangement joins TRBV14 to TRBJ2-3; D unresolved. V lost 5 bases and J lost 2, with 14 bases in between. The length of the CDR3 is 15 residues. Germline V gene data show CDR1 as SGHDN and CDR2 as FVKESK.

This clonotype was seen only a few times. The chain uses TRBV5-1 and TRBJ2-3; D might be TRBD1 (5 bases). This CDR3 has 15 residues. Germline values: CDR1 SGHRS, CDR2 YFSETQ. Trimming removed 5 bases from V and 2 bases from J, with 15 bases in between. The CDR3 DNA is TGCGCCAGCAGTCTAGTCGCCAGGGACACAGATACGCAGTATTTT. The encoded protein is CASSLVARDTDTQYF.